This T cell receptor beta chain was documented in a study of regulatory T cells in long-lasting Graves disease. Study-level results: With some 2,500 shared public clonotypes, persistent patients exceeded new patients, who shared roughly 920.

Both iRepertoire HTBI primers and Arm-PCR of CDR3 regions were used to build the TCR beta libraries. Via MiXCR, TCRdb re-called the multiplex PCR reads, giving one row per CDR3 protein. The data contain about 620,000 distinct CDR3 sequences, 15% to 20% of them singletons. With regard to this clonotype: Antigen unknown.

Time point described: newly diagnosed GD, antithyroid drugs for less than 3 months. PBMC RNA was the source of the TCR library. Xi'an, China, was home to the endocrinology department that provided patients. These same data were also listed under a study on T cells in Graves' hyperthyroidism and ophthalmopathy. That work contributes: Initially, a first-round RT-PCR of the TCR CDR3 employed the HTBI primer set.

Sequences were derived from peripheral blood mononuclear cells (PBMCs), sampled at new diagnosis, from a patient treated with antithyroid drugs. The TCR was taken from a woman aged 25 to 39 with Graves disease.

CDR3 sequence reads: CASSQPKYEQYF. In nucleotides, the CDR3 is TGTGCCAGCAGCCAACCTAAATACGAGCAGTACTTC. This chain joins TRBV14 and TRBJ2-7; no clear D gene. The CDR3 length is 12 residues. Germline values: CDR1 SGHDN, CDR2 FVKESK. The ends were cut back, 2 bases at V and 4 bases at J, with 6 bases in the middle.